This TCR beta chain was sequenced for a study of T-cell memory formation after mild COVID-19. General observations from the study: Cross-reactive memory seemingly joined, as some responding clones were found in pre-infection memory.

This clonotype was seen a single time. Its antigen is not known. V shed 1 base and J shed 1 base, with 9 bases lying between them. Germline assignment: CDR1 SEHNR and CDR2 FQNEAQ (reference sequence). The CDR3 contains 15 residues. TCRdb independently ran MiXCR on the 5' RACE reads; one entry per CDR3 protein. The sample contains about 560,000 distinct CDR3 sequences, less than 25% of which appear only once. The chain couples TRBV7-9 to TRBJ2-3; D gene unclear. The TCR comes from an adult woman who had mild COVID-19 (a few samples of this study predate the infection). Cell type and time point are not known. What was sequenced was PBMCs or a T cell subset sorted from them (not recorded which). Here the CDR3 reads CASSLVRLGTDTQYF. The CDR3 region has the DNA TGTGCCAGCAGCTTAGTCAGGTTGGGCACAGATACGCAGTATTTT.